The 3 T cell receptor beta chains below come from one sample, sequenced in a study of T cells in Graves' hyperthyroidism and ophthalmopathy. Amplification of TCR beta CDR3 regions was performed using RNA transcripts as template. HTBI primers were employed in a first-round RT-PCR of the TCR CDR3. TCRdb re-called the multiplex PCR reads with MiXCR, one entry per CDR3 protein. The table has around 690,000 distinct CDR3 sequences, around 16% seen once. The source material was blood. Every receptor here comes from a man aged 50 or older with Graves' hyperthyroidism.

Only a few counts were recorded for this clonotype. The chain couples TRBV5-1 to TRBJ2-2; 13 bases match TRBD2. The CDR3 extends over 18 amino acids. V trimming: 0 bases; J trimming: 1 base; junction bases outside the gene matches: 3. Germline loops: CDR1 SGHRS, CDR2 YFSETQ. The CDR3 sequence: CASSLEWTSGRNTGELFF. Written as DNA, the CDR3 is TGCGCCAGCAGCTTGGAGTGGACTAGCGGGAGGAACACCGGGGAGCTGTTTTTT.

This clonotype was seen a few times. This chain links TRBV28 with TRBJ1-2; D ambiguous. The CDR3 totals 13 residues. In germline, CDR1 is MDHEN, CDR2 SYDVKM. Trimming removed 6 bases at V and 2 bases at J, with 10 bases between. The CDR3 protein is CASRAWRNYGYTF. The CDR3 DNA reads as TGTGCCAGCAGGGCGTGGAGGAACTATGGCTACACCTTC.

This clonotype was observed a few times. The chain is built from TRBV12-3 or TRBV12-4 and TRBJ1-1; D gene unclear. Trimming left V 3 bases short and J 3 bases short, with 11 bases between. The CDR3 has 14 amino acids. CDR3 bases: TGTGCCAGCAGTTTCAAAGAAATCTACACTGAAGCTTTCTTT. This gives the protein CASSFKEIYTEAFF.